The T cell receptor beta chain described here comes from a study of cytomegalovirus exposure and HLA in healthy donors. Primers included in the PCR were 60 Vbeta and 13 Jbeta primers. The table came from immunoSEQ multiplex PCR; TCRdb's copy has only in-frame clones and leaves some out. The repertoire holds some 130,000 clones, with 65% to 80% as singletons. The V end was cut by 5 bases, the J end by 3 bases, with 14 bases between. The CDR3 has 14 residues. CDR1 is SGDLS, CDR2 YYNGEE, per germline. The rearrangement links TRBV9 to TRBJ1-2; D might be TRBD1 (6 bases). Sequenced input: PBMCs. This receptor was obtained from a human donor in good health. The CDR3 nucleotides are TGTGCCAGCAGAGATTTTCGGACAGACTATGGCTACACCTTC. Its translation: CASRDFRTDYGYTF.